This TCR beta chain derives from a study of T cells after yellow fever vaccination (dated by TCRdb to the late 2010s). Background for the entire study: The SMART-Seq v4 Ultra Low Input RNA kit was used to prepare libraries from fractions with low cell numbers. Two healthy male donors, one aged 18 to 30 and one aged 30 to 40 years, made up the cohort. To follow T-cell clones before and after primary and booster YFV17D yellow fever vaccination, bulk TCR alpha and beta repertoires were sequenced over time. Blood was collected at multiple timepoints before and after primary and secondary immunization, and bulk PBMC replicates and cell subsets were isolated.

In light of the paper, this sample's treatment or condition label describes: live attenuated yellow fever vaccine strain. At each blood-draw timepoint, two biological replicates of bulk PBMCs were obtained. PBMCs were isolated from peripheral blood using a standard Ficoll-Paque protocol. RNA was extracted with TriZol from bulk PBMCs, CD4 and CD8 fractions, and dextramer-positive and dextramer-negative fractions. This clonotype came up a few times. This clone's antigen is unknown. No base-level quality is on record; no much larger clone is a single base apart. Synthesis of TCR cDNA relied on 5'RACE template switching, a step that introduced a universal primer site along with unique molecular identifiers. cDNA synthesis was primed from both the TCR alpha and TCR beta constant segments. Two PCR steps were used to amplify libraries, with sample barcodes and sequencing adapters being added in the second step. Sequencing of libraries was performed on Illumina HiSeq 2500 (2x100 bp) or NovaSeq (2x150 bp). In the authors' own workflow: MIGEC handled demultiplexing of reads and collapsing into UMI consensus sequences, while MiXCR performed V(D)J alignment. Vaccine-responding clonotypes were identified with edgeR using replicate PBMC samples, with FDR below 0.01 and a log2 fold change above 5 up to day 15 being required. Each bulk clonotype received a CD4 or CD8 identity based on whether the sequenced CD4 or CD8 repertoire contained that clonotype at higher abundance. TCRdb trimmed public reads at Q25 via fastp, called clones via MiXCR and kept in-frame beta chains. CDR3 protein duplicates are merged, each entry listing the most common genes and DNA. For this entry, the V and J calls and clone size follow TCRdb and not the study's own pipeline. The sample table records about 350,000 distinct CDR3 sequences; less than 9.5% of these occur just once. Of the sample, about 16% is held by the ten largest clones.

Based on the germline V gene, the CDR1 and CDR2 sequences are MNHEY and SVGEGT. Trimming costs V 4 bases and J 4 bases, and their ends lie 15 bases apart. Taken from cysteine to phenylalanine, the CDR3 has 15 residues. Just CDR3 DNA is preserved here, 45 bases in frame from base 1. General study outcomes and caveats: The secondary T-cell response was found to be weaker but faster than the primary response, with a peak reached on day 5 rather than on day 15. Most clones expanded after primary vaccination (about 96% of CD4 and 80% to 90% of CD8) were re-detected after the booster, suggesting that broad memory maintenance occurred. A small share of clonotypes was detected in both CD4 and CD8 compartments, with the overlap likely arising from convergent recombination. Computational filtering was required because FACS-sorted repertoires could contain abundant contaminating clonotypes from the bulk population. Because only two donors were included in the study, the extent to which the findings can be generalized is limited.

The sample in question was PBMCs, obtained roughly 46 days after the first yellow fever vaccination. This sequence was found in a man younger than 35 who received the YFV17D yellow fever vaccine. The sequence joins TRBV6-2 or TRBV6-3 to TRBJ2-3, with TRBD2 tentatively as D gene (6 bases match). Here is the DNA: TGTGCCAGCAGTTTGCGGGACGCCGGACCAGATACGCAGTATTTT. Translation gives CASSLRDAGPDTQYF.